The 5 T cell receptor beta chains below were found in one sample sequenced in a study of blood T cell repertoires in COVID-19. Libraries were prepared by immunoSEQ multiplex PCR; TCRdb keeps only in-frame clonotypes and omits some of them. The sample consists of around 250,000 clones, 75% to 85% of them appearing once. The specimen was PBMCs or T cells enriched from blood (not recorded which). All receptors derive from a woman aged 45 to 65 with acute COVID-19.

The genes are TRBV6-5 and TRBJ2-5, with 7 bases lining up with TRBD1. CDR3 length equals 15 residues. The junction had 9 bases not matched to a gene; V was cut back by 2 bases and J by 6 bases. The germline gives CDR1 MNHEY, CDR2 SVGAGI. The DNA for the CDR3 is TGTGCCAGCAGTTACGCGCAGGGGGTTTGGCAGACCCAGTACTTC. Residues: CASSYAQGVWQTQYF.

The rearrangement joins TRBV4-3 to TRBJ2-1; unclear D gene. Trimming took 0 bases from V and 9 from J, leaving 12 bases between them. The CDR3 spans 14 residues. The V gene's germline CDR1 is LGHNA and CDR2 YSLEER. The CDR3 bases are TGCGCCAGCAGCCAAGAGGTAGAACTTGGTGAGCAGTTCTTC. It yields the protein CASSQEVELGEQFF.

The CDR3 spells CASSPGGVSQPQHF. CDR3 DNA sequence: TGTGCCAGCTCACCGGGGGGGGTTAGTCAGCCCCAGCATTTT. The chain recombines TRBV18 with TRBJ1-5, with D tentatively TRBD1 (5 bases). Germline CDR1 KGHSH, CDR2 LQKENI. V was clipped by 3 bases and J by 6 bases, with 12 bases between them. The CDR3 consists of 14 residues.

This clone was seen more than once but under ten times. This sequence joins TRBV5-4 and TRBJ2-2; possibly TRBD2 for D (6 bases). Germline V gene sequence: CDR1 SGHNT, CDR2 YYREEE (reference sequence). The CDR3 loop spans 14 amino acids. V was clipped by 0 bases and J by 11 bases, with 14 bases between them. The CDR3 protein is CASSLGVRDSELFF. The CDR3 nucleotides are TGTGCCAGCAGCTTGGGGGTCCGGGACTCCGAGCTGTTTTTT.

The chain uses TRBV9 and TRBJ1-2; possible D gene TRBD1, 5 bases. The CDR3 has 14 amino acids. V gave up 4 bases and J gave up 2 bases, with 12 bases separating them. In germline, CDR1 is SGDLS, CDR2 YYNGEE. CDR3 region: CASSPQGANYGYTF. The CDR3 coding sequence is TGTGCCAGCAGCCCCCAGGGCGCAAACTATGGCTACACCTTC. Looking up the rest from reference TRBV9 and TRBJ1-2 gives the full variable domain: DSGVTQTPKHLITATGQRVTLRCSPRSGDLSVYWYQQSLDQGLQFLIQYYNGEERAKGNILERFSAQQFPDLHSELNLSSLELGDSALYFCASSPQGANYGYTFGSGTRLTVV.